The 11 T cell receptor beta chains below were found in one sample sequenced in a study of blood T cell repertoires in COVID-19. TCRdb's table, derived via immunoSEQ multiplex PCR, lists solely in-frame clones and lacks some. The sample carries approximately 82,000 clones, 92% recorded once. The sample comprised peripheral blood. The source of these receptors is a woman in her fifties or sixties with active COVID-19.

V gene TRBV5-1 combines with J gene TRBJ2-5, with D possibly matching TRBD1 (6 bases). Germline CDR1 reads SGHRS; CDR2 reads YFSETQ. The CDR3 has 17 amino acids. V lost 4 bases to trimming and J lost 2 bases, with 21 bases between them. This CDR3 reads CASSIQGADTIQETQYF. For the CDR3, the DNA is TGCGCCAGCAGCATACAGGGCGCCGATACTATTCAAGAGACCCAGTACTTC.

The chain joins TRBV12-3 or TRBV12-4 to TRBJ1-5; the D is unclear. Trimming left V 8 bases short and J 9 bases short, with 14 bases between. This CDR3 has 12 amino acids. The CDR3 nucleotides are TGTGCCAGCTCACTCGACCGGGGGCCCCAGCATTTT. It codes for CASSLDRGPQHF.

This sequence joins TRBV24-1 and TRBJ2-1; 13 bases are a match to TRBD2. Germline CDR1 is KGHDR and CDR2 is SFDVKD. The V segment lost 6 bases and the J segment 5 bases; nucleotides outside the gene matches: 6. The CDR3 extends over 16 amino acids. The CDR3 loop reads CATSRPLAGGNNEQFF. The CDR3 DNA sequence: TGTGCCACCAGTCGACCACTAGCGGGAGGGAACAATGAGCAGTTCTTC.

This clone was seen just once. The chain links TRBV6-5 to TRBJ1-2, with 7 bases identical to TRBD1. Trimming cost V 7 bases and J 7 bases; bases outside gene matches: 6. CDR3 size: 12 residues. Germline V gene sequence: CDR1 MNHEY, CDR2 SVGAGI. The CDR3 DNA is TGTGCCAGCACGACAGGGTCTTTTGGCTACACCTTC. It is translated as CASTTGSFGYTF.

The chain uses TRBV6-2 or TRBV6-3 and TRBJ2-1; D remains ambiguous. With 4 bases removed from V and 8 bases from J, the gap between germline ends came to 15 bases. Germline V gene data show CDR1 as MNHEY and CDR2 as SVGEGT. This CDR3 spans 14 amino acids. CDR3 loop: CASSSPSEIHEQFF. The CDR3 nucleotides read TGTGCCAGCAGTTCCCCTTCGGAGATCCATGAGCAGTTCTTC.

This sequence joins TRBV11-2 and TRBJ1-5, with D possibly matching TRBD1 (6 bases). Trimming pared 3 bases from V and 5 bases from J, leaving 8 bases between. CDR3 length: 13 amino acids. From germline, CDR1 is SGHAT and CDR2 FQNNGV. In DNA form, the CDR3 reads TGTGCCAGCAGCTTTTCAGGGGATCAGCCCCAGCATTTT. Its protein is CASSFSGDQPQHF.

The rearrangement uses TRBV19 and TRBJ2-5, with TRBD1 matching 10 bases. The V and J ends lost 8 bases and 5 bases, in that order; junction bases with no gene match: 8. Germline-derived CDR1 and CDR2 are LNHDA and SQIVND (reference sequence). The CDR3 loop spans 14 amino acids. The CDR3 DNA reads TGTGCCAGTGGACAGGGGGATGCCTCGGAGACCCAGTACTTC. Residues: CASGQGDASETQYF. Based on the CDR3 plus reference TRBV19 and TRBJ2-5, the full variable domain is DGGITQSPKYLFRKEGQNVTLSCEQNLNHDAMYWYRQDPGQGLRLIYYSQIVNDFQKGDIAEGYSVSREKKESFPLTVTSAQKNPTAFYLCASGQGDASETQYFGPGTRLLVL.

The sample holds one count of this clone. In DNA, the CDR3 is TGTGCCAGCAGCCCACCAGGGGCCTTCGCAGATACGCAGTATTTT. Translating gives CASSPPGAFADTQYF. The chain combines TRBV7-9 with TRBJ2-3, with a tentative D call TRBD1 (6 bases). This CDR3 region has 15 residues. Germline V gene lookup returns CDR1 SEHNR and CDR2 FQNEAQ (reference sequence). The germline V and J ends were trimmed by 5 bases and 4 bases, with 16 bases remaining between them.

The chain recombines TRBV11-3 with TRBJ1-4; no clear D gene. The CDR3 loop spans 13 amino acids. Trimming removed 1 base from V and 7 bases from J, with 7 bases in between. Germline values: CDR1 SGHNT, CDR2 YENEEA. The CDR3 DNA reads as TGTGCCAGCAGCTTAGCCACCGGTGAAAAACTGTTTTTT. Translation: CASSLATGEKLFF.

This chain links TRBV4-3 with TRBJ2-7, with D tentatively TRBD1 (6 bases). V gave up 3 bases and J gave up 9 bases, with 15 bases separating them. The CDR3 sequence is 13 residues long. Germline lookup yields CDR1 LGHNA and CDR2 YSLEER. CDR3 region: CASSQRGSSRQYF. The CDR3 DNA follows: TGCGCCAGCAGCCAGAGGGGGAGCTCTAGGCAGTACTTC.

V and J are TRBV15 and TRBJ1-1; unclear D gene. Trimming left V 2 bases short and J 2 bases short, with 12 bases between. The CDR3 runs 15 residues. Germline loops: CDR1 LNHNV, CDR2 YYDKDF (reference sequence). The CDR3 region has the DNA TGTGCCACCAGCAGAACTAACTTGGGTAACACTGAAGCTTTCTTT. Protein sequence: CATSRTNLGNTEAFF.